One sample yielded the 15 T cell receptor beta chains listed below, sequenced in a study of CD8+CD57+ T cells in acquired aplastic anemia. Patients selected for sequencing had displayed CD8+CD57+ cell expansion by flow cytometry. Genomic DNA was employed as the template in profiling TCR beta VDJ and CDR3. TCRdb re-called the reads through MiXCR, storing one row per CDR3 protein. The data contain under 250,000 distinct CDR3 sequences, 65% of them seen just once; the ten biggest clones take up 58%. The sample consisted of sorted CD4+, CD8+, or CD8+CD57+ T cells (not recorded which) from PBMCs. Source of these receptors: a human donor with aplastic anemia.

In the case of this clonotype: The junction departs from the called germline gene at one end, perhaps through a read error. This chain links TRBV7-9 with TRBJ2-3, with D tentatively TRBD2 (7 bases). The CDR3 spans 17 residues. Germline CDR1 is SEHNR and CDR2 is FQNEAQ (reference sequence). The CDR3 sequence: CASSLLLQGGRTDTQYF. As DNA, the CDR3 is TGCGCCAGCAGCTTGTTACTACAGGGAGGGCGCACAGATACGCAGTATTTT.

This clonotype was seen a handful of times. The chain recombines TRBV10-3 with TRBJ2-5, with TRBD2 matching over 15 bases. V was pared by 2 bases and J by 0 bases, with 7 bases of the junction left unmatched. Germline CDR1 ENHRY, CDR2 SYGVKD. The CDR3 sequence is 19 residues long. In DNA, the CDR3 is TGTGCCATCAGTGAGCCGGGACTAGCGGGGGGCAGGTACCAAGAGACCCAGTACTTC. Protein: CAISEPGLAGGRYQETQYF.

Worth noting for this clonotype: Without the conserved terminal phenylalanine or tryptophan, this CDR3 likely stems from a read error. The CDR3: CATSTPVGSREQYS. DNA of the CDR3: TGTGCCACCAGCACCCCCGTGGGGAGTCGCGAGCAGTACTCC. The chain combines TRBV15 with TRBJ2-7; perhaps TRBD2 as D (5 bases). Trimming removed 4 bases at V and 6 bases at J, with 16 bases between. The CDR3 contains 14 residues. Germline V CDR1 and CDR2: LNHNV, YYDKDF (reference sequence).

The chain recombines TRBV20-1 with TRBJ1-5; D remains ambiguous. The ends were cut back, 1 base at V and 4 bases at J, with 11 bases in the middle. The length of the CDR3 is 14 residues. Germline V gene data show CDR1 as DFQATT and CDR2 as SNEGSKA (reference sequence). CDR3 sequence: CSARVGLFNQPQHF. The CDR3 DNA follows: TGCAGTGCTAGAGTAGGACTGTTTAATCAGCCCCAGCATTTT.

The V gene is TRBV7-9, the J gene TRBJ2-7, with 7 positions matching TRBD2. Looked up from germline, CDR1 is SEHNR and CDR2 is FQNEAQ (reference sequence). J lost 4 bases, V lost 4 bases, and 10 bases had no gene match. This CDR3 spans 15 amino acids. The chain's CDR3 is CASSSPTTSPYEQYF. The CDR3 bases are TGTGCCAGCAGCTCCCCCACGACTAGCCCTTACGAGCAGTACTTC.

This clonotype showed up just a few times. J is TRBJ2-1 and V is TRBV19, with 7 bases matching TRBD2. CDR3 size: 14 residues. Per germline, CDR1 LNHDA and CDR2 SQIVND (reference sequence). V dropped 5 bases and J dropped 6; count of bases not matched to a gene: 7. The CDR3 DNA is TGTGCCAGTAGTTACGGGAGGTCTGGCAATGAGCAGTTCTTC. Its translation is CASSYGRSGNEQFF.

This clonotype was counted between two and nine times. V is TRBV15 and J is TRBJ2-1; 10 bases match TRBD1. CDR1 LNHNV and CDR2 YYDKDF come from the germline V gene (reference sequence). The CDR3 has 16 residues. V lost 3 bases and J lost 10; bases outside the gene matches: 12. In nucleotides, the CDR3 is TGTGCCACCAGCAGCTCCGGGACAGGGGTTTTTGCGGAGCAGTTCTTC. Translation: CATSSSGTGVFAEQFF.

The count of this clonotype is one. The J gene is TRBJ2-7, the V gene TRBV5-1; either TRBD1 or TRBD2 may supply D (5 bases each). CDR3 length: 15 residues. The V end lost 0 bases, the J end lost 2 bases, and 12 bases lay between the germline ends. Germline-derived CDR1 and CDR2 are SGHRS and YFSETQ. CDR3 protein: CASSLGWDRPYEQYF. The CDR3 DNA sequence: TGCGCCAGCAGCTTGGGGTGGGACCGTCCCTACGAGCAGTACTTC.

Points on this clonotype: A much more abundant neighbour one base away suggests this may be a read error. This chain links TRBV5-1 with TRBJ2-1; a possible D gene is TRBD1 (6 bases). The CDR3 loop spans 13 amino acids. CDR1 is SGHRS, CDR2 YFSETQ, per germline. The CDR3 spells CASGDTGFNERFF. The CDR3 DNA sequence: TGCGCCAGCGGGGATACAGGGTTCAATGAGCGGTTCTTC.

This clonotype came up once. The chain uses TRBV20-1 and TRBJ2-7; 7 bases agree with TRBD1. The CDR3 has 15 amino acids. V lost 0 bases and J lost 6; bases outside the gene matches: 11. CDR1 DFQATT and CDR2 SNEGSKA come from the germline V gene (reference sequence). In DNA, the CDR3 is TGCAGTGCTAGAGATCCGAGAGGGGACAGCCCCGAGCAGTACTTC. Protein product: CSARDPRGDSPEQYF.

V and J are TRBV20-1 and TRBJ2-7; D possibly corresponds to TRBD1 (6 bases). There are 14 residues in the CDR3. The V end was cut by 0 bases, the J end by 2 bases, with 11 bases between. Germline CDR1 reads DFQATT; CDR2 reads SNEGSKA (reference sequence). The CDR3 DNA follows: TGCAGTGCTAGAGATCCTTGGGACACCTACGAGCAGTACTTC. Residues: CSARDPWDTYEQYF.

This clonotype was picked up many times. This sequence joins TRBV7-9 and TRBJ1-5, with a tentative D call TRBD1 (6 bases). This CDR3 contains 14 residues. The V gene's germline CDR1 is SEHNR and CDR2 FQNEAQ (reference sequence). V lost 5 bases and J 3 bases, leaving 11 bases between the germline ends. In nucleotides, the CDR3 is TGTGCCAGCAGCCAGCAGGGGCCCAATCAGCCCCAGCATTTT. It specifies CASSQQGPNQPQHF.

The V gene is TRBV5-1, the J gene TRBJ2-2, with 7 nucleotides matching TRBD1. V shed 4 bases and J 1 base; nucleotides not matched to a gene: 4. CDR1 and CDR2 from the germline V gene are SGHRS and YFSETQ. There are 15 residues in the CDR3. Here the CDR3 DNA reads TGCGCCAGCAGCGAGGGGGCAGTGAACACCGGGGAGCTGTTTTTT. Translating it yields CASSEGAVNTGELFF. The entire variable domain, with the rest obtained from reference TRBV5-1 and TRBJ2-2, is as follows: KAGVTQTPRYLIKTRGQQVTLSCSPISGHRSVSWYQQTPGQGLQFLFEYFSETQRNKGNFPGRFSGRQFSNSRSEMNVSTLELGDSALYLCASSEGAVNTGELFFGEGSRLTVL.

CDR3 nucleotides: TGCGCCAGCAGCCGCGACAGAGATGGCTACACCTTC. Its protein is CASSRDRDGYTF. The chain couples TRBV5-1 to TRBJ1-2; possible D gene TRBD1, 5 bases. Germline lookup yields CDR1 SGHRS and CDR2 YFSETQ. V was pared by 4 bases and J by 6 bases, with 10 bases between. The CDR3 runs to 12 residues.

The chain joins TRBV9 to TRBJ1-1; 7 bases align to TRBD1. The V gene end was trimmed by 0 bases and the J gene end by 4 bases; junction bases not matched to a gene: 3. Germline values: CDR1 SGDLS, CDR2 YYNGEE. The CDR3 extends over 14 amino acids. CDR3: CASSVGQGVTEAFF. CDR3 nucleotide sequence: TGTGCCAGCAGCGTAGGGCAGGGGGTCACTGAAGCTTTCTTT.